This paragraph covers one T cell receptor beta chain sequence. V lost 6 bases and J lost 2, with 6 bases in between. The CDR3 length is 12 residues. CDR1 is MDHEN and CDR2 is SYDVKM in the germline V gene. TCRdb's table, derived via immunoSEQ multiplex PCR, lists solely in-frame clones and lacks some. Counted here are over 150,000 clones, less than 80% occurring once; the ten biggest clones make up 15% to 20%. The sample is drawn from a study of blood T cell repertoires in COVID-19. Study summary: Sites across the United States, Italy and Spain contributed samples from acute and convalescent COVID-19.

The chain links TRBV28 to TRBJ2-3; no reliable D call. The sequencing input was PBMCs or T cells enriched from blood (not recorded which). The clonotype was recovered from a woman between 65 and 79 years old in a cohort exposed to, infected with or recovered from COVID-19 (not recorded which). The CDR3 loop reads CASSPYTDTQYF. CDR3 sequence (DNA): TGTGCCAGCAGCCCTTACACAGATACGCAGTATTTT.